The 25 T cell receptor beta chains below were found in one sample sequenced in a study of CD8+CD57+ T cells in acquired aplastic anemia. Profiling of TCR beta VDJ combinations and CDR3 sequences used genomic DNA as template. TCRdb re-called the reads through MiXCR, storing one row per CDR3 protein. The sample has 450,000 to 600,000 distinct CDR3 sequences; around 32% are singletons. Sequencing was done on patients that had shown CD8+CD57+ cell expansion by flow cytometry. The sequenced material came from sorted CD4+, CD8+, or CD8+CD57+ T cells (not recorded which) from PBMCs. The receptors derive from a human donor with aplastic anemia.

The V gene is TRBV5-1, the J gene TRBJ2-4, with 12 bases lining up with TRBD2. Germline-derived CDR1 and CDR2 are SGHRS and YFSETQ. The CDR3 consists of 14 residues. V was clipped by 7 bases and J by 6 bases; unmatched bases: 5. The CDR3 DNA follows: TGCGCCAGCCGACTAGCGGGAGAGCGAAACATTCAGTACTTC. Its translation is CASRLAGERNIQYF.

The CDR3 bases are TGTGCCAGCAGCTTAGCCAGACTACAGGACGGTGGAAAAGAAAACACCATATATTTT. Translated: CASSLARLQDGGKENTIYF. The chain employs TRBV11-1 and TRBJ1-3; TRBD1 is a possible D gene (5 bases). V dropped 0 bases and J dropped 6 bases, with 24 bases sitting between them. Germline loops: CDR1 SGHAT, CDR2 FQDESV (reference sequence). The CDR3 sequence is 19 residues long.

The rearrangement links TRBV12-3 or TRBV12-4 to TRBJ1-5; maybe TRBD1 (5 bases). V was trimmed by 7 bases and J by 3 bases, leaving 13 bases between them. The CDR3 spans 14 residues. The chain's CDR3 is CASIQGNPNQPQHF. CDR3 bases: TGTGCCAGCATCCAGGGCAACCCCAATCAGCCCCAGCATTTT.

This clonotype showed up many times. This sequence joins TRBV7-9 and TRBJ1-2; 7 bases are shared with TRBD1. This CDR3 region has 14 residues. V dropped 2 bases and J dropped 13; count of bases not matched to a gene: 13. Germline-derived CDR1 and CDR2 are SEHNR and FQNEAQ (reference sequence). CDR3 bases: TGTGCCAGCAGCTTATTAGCGACGGAGGGGGCGAGCACCTTC. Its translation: CASSLLATEGASTF.

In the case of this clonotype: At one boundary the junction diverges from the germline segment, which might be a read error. In nucleotides, the CDR3 is TGTGCCGGCAGTGAAATAAGGGGCCGGGAGACCCAGTACTTC. Protein product: CAGSEIRGRETQYF. The chain joins TRBV25-1 to TRBJ2-5; possible D gene TRBD1, 5 bases. Looked up from germline, CDR1 is MGHDK and CDR2 is SYGVNS. The CDR3 runs to 14 residues.

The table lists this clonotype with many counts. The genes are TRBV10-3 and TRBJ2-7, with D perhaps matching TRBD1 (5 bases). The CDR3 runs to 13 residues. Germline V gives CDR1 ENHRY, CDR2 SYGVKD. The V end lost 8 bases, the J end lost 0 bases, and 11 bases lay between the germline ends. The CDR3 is CAIQDSLSYEQYF. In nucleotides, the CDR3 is TGTGCCATCCAAGACAGCCTCTCCTACGAGCAGTACTTC.

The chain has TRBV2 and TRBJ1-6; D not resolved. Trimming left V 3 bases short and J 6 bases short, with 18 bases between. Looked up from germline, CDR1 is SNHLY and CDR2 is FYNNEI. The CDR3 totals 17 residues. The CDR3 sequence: CASSDGPDRAVNSPLHF. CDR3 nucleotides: TGTGCCAGCAGTGATGGTCCGGACCGCGCAGTTAATTCACCCCTCCACTTT. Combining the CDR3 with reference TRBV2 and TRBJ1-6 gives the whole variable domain EPEVTQTPSHQVTQMGQEVILRCVPISNHLYFYWYRQILGQKVEFLVSFYNNEISEKSEIFDDQFSVERPDGSNFTLKIRSTKLEDSAMYFCASSDGPDRAVNSPLHFGNGTRLTVT.

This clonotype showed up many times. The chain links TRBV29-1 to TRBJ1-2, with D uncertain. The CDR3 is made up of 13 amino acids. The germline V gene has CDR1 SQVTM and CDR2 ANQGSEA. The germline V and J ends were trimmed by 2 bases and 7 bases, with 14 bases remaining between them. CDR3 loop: CSVELLTLGGYTF. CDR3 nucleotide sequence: TGCAGCGTTGAATTGCTAACACTAGGTGGCTACACCTTC. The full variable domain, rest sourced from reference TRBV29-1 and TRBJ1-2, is SAVISQKPSRDICQRGTSLTIQCQVDSQVTMMFWYRQQPGQSLTLIATANQGSEATYESGFVIDKFPISRPNLTFSTLTVSNMSPEDSSIYLCSVELLTLGGYTFGSGTRLTVV.

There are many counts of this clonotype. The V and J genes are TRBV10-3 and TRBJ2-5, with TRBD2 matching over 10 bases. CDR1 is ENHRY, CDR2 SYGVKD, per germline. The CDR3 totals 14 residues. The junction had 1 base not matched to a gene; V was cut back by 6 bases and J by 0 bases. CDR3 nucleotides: TGTGCCATCAGCGGACTAGCGGACCAAGAGACCCAGTACTTC. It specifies CAISGLADQETQYF.

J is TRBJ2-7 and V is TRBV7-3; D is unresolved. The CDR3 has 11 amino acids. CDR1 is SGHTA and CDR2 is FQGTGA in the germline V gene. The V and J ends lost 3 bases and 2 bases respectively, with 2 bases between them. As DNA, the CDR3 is TGTGCCAGCAGCTTTACCTACGAGCAGTACTTC. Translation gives CASSFTYEQYF.

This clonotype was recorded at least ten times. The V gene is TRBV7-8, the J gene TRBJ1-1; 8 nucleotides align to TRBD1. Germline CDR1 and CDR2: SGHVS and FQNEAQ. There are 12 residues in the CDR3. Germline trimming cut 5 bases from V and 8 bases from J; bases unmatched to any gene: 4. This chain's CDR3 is CASSVTGAEAFF. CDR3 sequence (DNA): TGTGCCAGCAGCGTGACAGGGGCCGAAGCTTTCTTT.

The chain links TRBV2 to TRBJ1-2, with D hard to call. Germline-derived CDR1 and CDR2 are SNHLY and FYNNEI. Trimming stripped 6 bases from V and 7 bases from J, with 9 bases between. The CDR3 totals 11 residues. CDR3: CASRPCLGYTF. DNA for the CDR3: TGTGCCAGCAGACCGTGTCTTGGCTACACCTTC.

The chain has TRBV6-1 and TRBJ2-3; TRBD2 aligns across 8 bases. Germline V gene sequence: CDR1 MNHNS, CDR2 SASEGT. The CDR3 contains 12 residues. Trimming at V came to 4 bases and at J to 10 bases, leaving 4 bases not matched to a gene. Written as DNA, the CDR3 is TGTGCCAGCAGTGGGACTAGCCTAGCGCAGTATTTT. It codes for CASSGTSLAQYF.

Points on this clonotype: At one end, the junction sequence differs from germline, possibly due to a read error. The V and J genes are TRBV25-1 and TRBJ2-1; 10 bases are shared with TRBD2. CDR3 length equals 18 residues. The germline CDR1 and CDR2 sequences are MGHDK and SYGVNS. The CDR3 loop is CASSPVWSRSGGGFEQFF. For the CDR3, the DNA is TGCGCCAGCAGCCCAGTCTGGTCTCGGAGCGGGGGGGGATTTGAGCAGTTCTTC.

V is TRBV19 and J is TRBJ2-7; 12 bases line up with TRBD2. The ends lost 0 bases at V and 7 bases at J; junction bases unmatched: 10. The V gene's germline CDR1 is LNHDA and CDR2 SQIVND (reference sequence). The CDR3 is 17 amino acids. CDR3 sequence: CASSIDLASGRGREQYF. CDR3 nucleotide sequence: TGTGCCAGTAGTATAGATCTGGCTAGCGGGAGGGGGAGGGAGCAGTACTTC.

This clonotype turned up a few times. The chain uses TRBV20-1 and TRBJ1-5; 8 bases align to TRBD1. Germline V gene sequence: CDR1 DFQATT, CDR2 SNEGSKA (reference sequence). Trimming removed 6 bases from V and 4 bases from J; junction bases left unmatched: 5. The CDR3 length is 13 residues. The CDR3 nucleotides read TGCAGTGCGAGGGGACAGGAGAATCAGCCCCAGCATTTT. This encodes CSARGQENQPQHF.

CDR3 sequence reads: CASSFDSLLQETQYF. CDR3 coding DNA: TGTGCCAGCAGCTTTGATTCGCTCTTGCAAGAGACCCAGTACTTC. The rearrangement uses TRBV7-9 and TRBJ2-5; D not resolved. Trimming took 3 bases from V and 2 from J, leaving 13 bases between them. The CDR3 consists of 15 residues. Germline V lookup: CDR1 SEHNR, CDR2 FQNEAQ (reference sequence).

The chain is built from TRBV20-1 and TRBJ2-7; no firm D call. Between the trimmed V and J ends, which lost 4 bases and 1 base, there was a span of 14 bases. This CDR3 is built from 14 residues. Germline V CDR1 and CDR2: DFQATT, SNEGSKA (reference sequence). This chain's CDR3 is CSAMETSESYEQYF. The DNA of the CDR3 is TGCAGTGCTATGGAAACTTCTGAGTCCTACGAGCAGTACTTC.

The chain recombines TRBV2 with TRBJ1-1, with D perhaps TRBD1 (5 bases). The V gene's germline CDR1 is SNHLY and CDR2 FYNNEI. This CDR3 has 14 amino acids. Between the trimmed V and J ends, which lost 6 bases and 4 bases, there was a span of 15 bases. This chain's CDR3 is CASSPPGLGTEAFF. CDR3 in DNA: TGTGCCAGCAGCCCTCCGGGGCTCGGCACTGAAGCTTTCTTT.

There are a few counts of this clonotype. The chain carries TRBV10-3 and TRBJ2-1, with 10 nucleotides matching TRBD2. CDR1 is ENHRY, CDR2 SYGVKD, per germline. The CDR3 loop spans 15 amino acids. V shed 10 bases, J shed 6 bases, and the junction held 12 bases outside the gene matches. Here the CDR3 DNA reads TGTGCCAGCAGCCTAGCGGGGGTCGAGGGCAATGAGCAGTTCTTC. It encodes CASSLAGVEGNEQFF.

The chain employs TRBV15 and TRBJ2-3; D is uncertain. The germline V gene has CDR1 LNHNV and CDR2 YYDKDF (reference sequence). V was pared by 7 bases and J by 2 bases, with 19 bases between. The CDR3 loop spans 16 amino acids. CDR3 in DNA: TGTGCCACCACACCGGAACGTAGTCCGGACACAGATACGCAGTATTTT. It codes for CATTPERSPDTDTQYF.

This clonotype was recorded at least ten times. The CDR3 protein is CATSITGTEAFF. Written as DNA, the CDR3 is TGTGCCACCAGCATTACAGGGACTGAAGCTTTCTTT. This chain joins TRBV15 and TRBJ1-1; the D gene is possibly TRBD1 (6 bases). The germline CDR1 and CDR2 sequences are LNHNV and YYDKDF (reference sequence). Trimming pared 4 bases from V and 5 bases from J, leaving 8 bases between. The CDR3 totals 12 residues.

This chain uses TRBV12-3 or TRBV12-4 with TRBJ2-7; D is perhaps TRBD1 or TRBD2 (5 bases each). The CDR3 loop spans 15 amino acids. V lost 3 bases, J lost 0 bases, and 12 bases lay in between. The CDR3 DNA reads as TGTGCCAGCAGTTTGAGGGGTCGGGTCTCCTACGAGCAGTACTTC. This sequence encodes CASSLRGRVSYEQYF.

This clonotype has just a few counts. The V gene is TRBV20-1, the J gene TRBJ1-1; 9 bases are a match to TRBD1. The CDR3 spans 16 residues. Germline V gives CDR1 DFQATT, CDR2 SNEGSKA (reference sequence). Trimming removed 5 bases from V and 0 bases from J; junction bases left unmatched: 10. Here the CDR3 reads CSALTPGQGVNTEAFF. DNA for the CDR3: TGCAGTGCTCTAACCCCGGGACAGGGAGTGAACACTGAAGCTTTCTTT.

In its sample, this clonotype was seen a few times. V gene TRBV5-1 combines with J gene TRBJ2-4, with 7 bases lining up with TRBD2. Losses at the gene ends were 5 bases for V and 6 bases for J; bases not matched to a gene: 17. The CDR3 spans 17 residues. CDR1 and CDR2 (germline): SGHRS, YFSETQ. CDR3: CASSGAGVRVSLNIQYF. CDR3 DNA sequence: TGCGCCAGCAGTGGGGCGGGGGTAAGAGTTAGCTTAAACATTCAGTACTTC.